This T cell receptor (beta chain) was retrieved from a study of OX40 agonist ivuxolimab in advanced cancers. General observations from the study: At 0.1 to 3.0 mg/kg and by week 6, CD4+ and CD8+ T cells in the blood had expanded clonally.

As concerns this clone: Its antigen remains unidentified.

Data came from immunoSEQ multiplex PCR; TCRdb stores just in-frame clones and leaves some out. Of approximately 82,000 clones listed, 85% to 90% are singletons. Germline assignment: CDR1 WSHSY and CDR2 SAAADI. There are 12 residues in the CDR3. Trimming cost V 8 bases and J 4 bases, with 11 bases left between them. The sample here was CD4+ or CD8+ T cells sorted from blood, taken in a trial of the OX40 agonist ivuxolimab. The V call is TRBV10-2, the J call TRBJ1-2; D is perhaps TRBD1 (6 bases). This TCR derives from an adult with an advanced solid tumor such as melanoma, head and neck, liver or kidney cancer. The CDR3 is CASRTDAYGYTF. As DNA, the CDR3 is TGCGCCAGCCGGACAGATGCCTATGGCTACACCTTC.